These T cell receptor beta chains were read from a single sample in a study of blood T cells in healthy people across ages. TCRdb ran MiXCR on the 5' RACE reads and lists one entry per CDR3 protein. This sample has 700,000 to 900,000 distinct CDR3 sequences, with approximately 53% found just once. The sample was blood. The receptor source for this set is a man older than 75 in good health. Both conserved end residues are part of each CDR3. D genes are given only for firm matches. Part of the rows lack a size; the others show once, few, many or a class for expanded clones.

TRBJ2-1	.	.	TRBV3-1	CAGNQYSPGWQFF	TGTGCCGGCAACCAGTACTCCCCGGGGTGGCAGTTCTTC
TRBJ2-7	TRBD1	.	TRBV10-3	CAISGTGEGSYEQYF	TGTGCCATCAGCGGGACAGGGGAAGGCTCCTACGAGCAGTACTTC
TRBJ2-3	.	.	TRBV18	CASSPSPTSGTDTQYF	TGTGCCAGCTCACCCTCCCCGACGTCCGGCACAGATACGCAGTATTTT
TRBJ2-7	.	.	TRBV7-9	CASSLERQAGGQYF	TGTGCCAGCAGCTTAGAAAGGCAGGCTGGAGGGCAGTACTTC
TRBJ2-1	TRBD1	once	TRBV6-5	CASSRVGTGNYNEQFF	TGTGCCAGCTCCAGAGTAGGGACAGGGAACTACAACGAGCAGTTCTTC
TRBJ2-1	.	.	TRBV15	CATSEQFF	TGTGCCACCAGTGAGCAGTTCTTC
TRBJ1-2	TRBD1	few	TRBV4-1	CASSSDRDGGYTF	TGCGCCAGCAGCTCTGACAGGGACGGTGGCTACACCTTC
TRBJ2-7	.	.	TRBV6-5	CASSYTAGPSSREQYF	TGTGCCAGCAGTTACACCGCAGGTCCCTCCTCTCGTGAGCAGTACTTC
TRBJ2-7	TRBD2	.	TRBV7-2	CASLPSGSSHEQYF	TGTGCCAGCCTACCTAGCGGGAGTAGCCACGAGCAGTACTTC
TRBJ1-2	TRBD1	few	TRBV6-5	CASSRTGGINYGYTF	TGTGCCAGCAGTCGGACAGGGGGCATTAACTATGGCTACACCTTC
TRBJ2-3	TRBD1	.	TRBV5-4	CASSGSRDREQRYAYF	TGTGCCAGCAGCGGTTCCCGGGACAGGGAGCAGAGATACGCGTATTTT
TRBJ1-2	.	.	TRBV12-3/TRBV12-4	CASSPGLGGYTF	TGTGCCAGCAGTCCAGGCCTCGGTGGCTACACCTTC
TRBJ2-7	.	.	TRBV28	CASYGQPYEQYF	TGTGCCAGCTATGGACAGCCCTACGAGCAGTACTTC
TRBJ1-5	.	.	TRBV2	CASRRDFNQPQHF	TGTGCCAGCAGGAGGGACTTCAATCAGCCCCAGCATTTT
TRBJ1-2	TRBD1	.	TRBV28	CASSLLDRGPNYGYTF	TGTGCCAGCAGTTTACTCGACAGGGGTCCTAACTATGGCTACACCTTC
TRBJ2-7	.	.	TRBV24-1	CAASDHTEGAEEQYF	TGTGCCGCCAGTGATCATACGGAGGGAGCGGAAGAGCAGTACTTC
TRBJ1-2	TRBD1	.	TRBV6-1	CASSDRTGAGGGYTF	TGTGCCAGCAGTGACCGGACAGGGGCGGGTGGTGGCTACACCTTC
TRBJ1-6	TRBD1	.	TRBV12-3/TRBV12-4	CASSPTGACNSPLHF	TGTGCCAGCAGTCCGACAGGGGCTTGTAATTCACCCCTCCACTTT
TRBJ2-7	TRBD2	.	TRBV4-1	CASSQLPGLNSYEQYF	TGCGCCAGCAGCCAGCTCCCGGGACTAAACTCCTACGAGCAGTACTTC
TRBJ2-3	TRBD1	.	TRBV24-1	CATSTRTGATDTQYF	TGTGCCACCAGTACCCGGACAGGGGCCACAGATACGCAGTATTTT
TRBJ2-1	TRBD2	few	TRBV4-1	CASSQDGTRASDEQFF	TGCGCCAGCAGCCAAGACGGGACTAGGGCCTCCGATGAGCAGTTCTTC
TRBJ2-3	.	.	TRBV3-1	CASSQDSRPGGRYAYF	TGTGCCAGCAGCCAAGACAGCAGGCCGGGCGGCAGATACGCGTATTTT
TRBJ1-2	.	.	TRBV7-9	CASSSQGGNYGYTF	TGTGCCAGCAGCTCCCAGGGTGGTAACTATGGCTACACCTTC
TRBJ2-1	.	.	TRBV4-3	CASSATWGDPYNEQFF	TGCGCCAGCAGCGCGACTTGGGGGGACCCCTACAATGAGCAGTTCTTC
TRBJ1-6	.	few	TRBV3-1	CASSRGDGNSPLHF	TGTGCCAGCAGCCGCGGCGACGGGAATTCACCCCTCCACTTT
TRBJ2-6	.	.	TRBV25-1	CASSDNRQPGANVLTF	TGTGCCAGCAGTGATAACCGCCAACCTGGGGCCAACGTCCTGACTTTC
TRBJ2-1	TRBD1	.	TRBV6-5	CASSSGTGIHEQFF	TGTGCCAGCAGTTCCGGGACAGGGATCCATGAGCAGTTCTTC
TRBJ2-7	TRBD1	.	TRBV6-5	CASSYTGQGSFYEQYF	TGTGCCAGCAGTTACACGGGACAGGGGTCCTTCTACGAGCAGTACTTC
TRBJ2-7	.	.	TRBV7-9	CASSWGPGREQYF	TGTGCCAGCAGCTGGGGGCCGGGGCGCGAGCAGTACTTC
TRBJ1-6	.	.	TRBV12-3/TRBV12-4	CASSLGGLGSPLHF	TGTGCCAGCAGTTTAGGGGGGCTCGGCTCACCCCTCCACTTT
TRBJ2-7	.	few	TRBV7-9	CASSLDGVGEQYF	TGTGCCAGCAGCTTAGACGGAGTAGGCGAGCAGTACTTC
TRBJ2-1	TRBD2	few	TRBV4-1	CASSQPATSGRGNEQFF	TGCGCCAGCAGCCAGCCCGCGACTAGCGGGAGAGGTAATGAGCAGTTCTTC
TRBJ2-7	TRBD1	.	TRBV27	CASSQSGQGTFEQYF	TGTGCCAGCAGTCAGAGCGGACAGGGGACCTTCGAGCAGTACTTC
TRBJ2-7	.	few	TRBV7-2	CASSLPGQGTNEQYF	TGTGCCAGCAGCCTACCGGGTCAGGGCACCAATGAGCAGTACTTC
TRBJ1-1	TRBD1	.	TRBV29-1	CSGHHRGDGEAFF	TGCAGCGGCCATCACAGGGGGGACGGTGAAGCTTTCTTT
TRBJ1-2	TRBD1	few	TRBV7-6	CASSLRGQARSGGYTF	TGTGCCAGCAGCTTAAGAGGACAGGCACGGTCGGGTGGCTACACCTTC
TRBJ1-2	.	.	TRBV7-9	CASSLAGASTNYGYTF	TGTGCCAGCAGCTTAGCGGGGGCCAGCACTAACTATGGCTACACCTTC
TRBJ2-7	.	once	TRBV6-4	CASSGGTVPYEQYF	TGTGCCAGCAGTGGAGGGACTGTTCCCTACGAGCAGTACTTC
TRBJ2-5	.	.	TRBV21-1	CARREDPGLAGGEETQYF	TGTGCCAGGAGGGAAGACCCGGGACTAGCGGGAGGAGAAGAGACCCAGTACTTC
TRBJ2-1	TRBD2	.	TRBV20-1	CSAQGLAGVDEQFF	TGCAGTGCTCAAGGACTAGCGGGAGTCGATGAGCAGTTCTTC
TRBJ2-7	TRBD2	few	TRBV5-1	CASTAAGEIGEQYF	TGCGCCAGCACCGCAGCGGGAGAAATCGGCGAGCAGTACTTC
TRBJ1-4	.	few	TRBV7-6	CASSLSWGAGEKLFF	TGTGCCAGCAGCTTATCCTGGGGGGCGGGAGAAAAACTGTTTTTT
TRBJ2-5	TRBD1	.	TRBV11-2	CASSLESGTGVGVQYF	TGTGCCAGCAGCTTAGAGTCGGGGACAGGGGTAGGAGTGCAGTACTTC
TRBJ2-1	.	.	TRBV4-1	CASSHPQPTEQFF	TGCGCCAGCAGCCACCCCCAGCCGACCGAGCAGTTCTTC
TRBJ2-7	TRBD1	.	TRBV27	CATRQTGGTYEQYF	TGTGCCACCCGACAAACAGGGGGTACCTACGAGCAGTACTTC
TRBJ2-3	TRBD2	.	TRBV7-6	CASRPRTGAGGGYAYF	TGTGCCAGCAGACCCCGCACGGGAGCGGGGGGGGGATACGCGTATTTT
TRBJ2-7	.	.	TRBV20-1	CSARLLPYEQYF	TGCAGTGCTAGACTTCTACCCTACGAGCAGTACTTC
TRBJ2-7	.	.	TRBV25-1	CASRPQGRAYEQYF	TGTGCCAGCAGGCCACAGGGGAGGGCCTACGAGCAGTACTTC
TRBJ1-2	TRBD1	few	TRBV5-1	CASSLDGQGFSGYTF	TGCGCCAGCAGCTTGGATGGACAGGGGTTCTCTGGCTACACCTTC
TRBJ2-3	.	.	TRBV12-3/TRBV12-4	CASSLPMMADTQYF	TGTGCCAGCAGTTTACCCATGATGGCAGATACGCAGTATTTT
TRBJ2-1	TRBD1	many	TRBV5-1	CASSSQGSSYNEQFF	TGCGCCAGCAGCTCACAGGGGAGCTCCTACAATGAGCAGTTCTTC